The rows below give T cell receptor beta chains drawn from one sample of a study of identical twins. TCRdb re-derived calls from the 5' RACE reads in MiXCR, one entry per CDR3 protein. The table has approximately 230,000 distinct CDR3 sequences, roughly 13% seen once. The material sequenced was memory (CD45RO+) T cells sorted from blood. The source of these receptors is a woman between 18 and 29 years old in good health. CDR3s include the opening cysteine and the closing phenylalanine or tryptophan. D genes are given only for firm matches. Clone size is shown for a subset of rows, as once, few, many or a class of expanded clone.

>TRBJ2-1|15|few|TRBV6-2/TRBV6-3|TRBD1
CASTKRTGPYNEQFF
TGTGCCAGCACCAAAAGGACAGGCCCGTACAATGAGCAGTTCTTC
>TRBJ1-5|16|few|TRBV6-5|.
CASSYSGGGPYQPQHF
TGTGCCAGCAGTTACTCGGGTGGGGGCCCCTATCAGCCCCAGCATTTT
>TRBJ1-2|12|many|TRBV7-9|.
CASSLLPYRYTF
TGTGCCAGCAGCCTGCTCCCCTATCGCTACACCTTC
>TRBJ1-1|14|.|TRBV5-1|TRBD1
CVSSPTGASAEAFF
TGCGTCAGCAGCCCAACAGGGGCCAGCGCTGAAGCTTTCTTT
>TRBJ2-6|16|few|TRBV18|.
CASSPDRQAGANVLTF
TGTGCCAGCTCACCCGATCGGCAAGCTGGGGCCAACGTCCTGACTTTC
>TRBJ2-1|14|.|TRBV3-1|.
CASSQYQVVNEQFF
TGTGCCAGCAGCCAATATCAGGTAGTGAATGAGCAGTTCTTC
>TRBJ2-1|14|many|TRBV20-1|.
CSATTRDSYNEQFF
TGCAGTGCTACTACTAGGGATTCCTACAATGAGCAGTTCTTC
>TRBJ2-3|16|.|TRBV20-1|TRBD2
CSARPARAGGQDTQYF
TGCAGTGCTAGACCCGCCAGGGCGGGGGGGCAAGATACGCAGTATTTT
>TRBJ2-2|15|.|TRBV10-2|TRBD2
CASISGTRRSGELFF
TGCGCCAGCATTTCCGGGACTAGGAGGTCCGGGGAGCTGTTTTTT
>TRBJ2-7|13|.|TRBV20-1|TRBD2
CSAQRENRGEQYF
TGCAGTGCTCAGCGGGAGAATCGAGGCGAGCAGTACTTC
>TRBJ1-1|15|many|TRBV14|.
CASTRAGSLNTEAFF
TGTGCCAGCACCAGAGCAGGCAGTCTGAACACTGAAGCTTTCTTT
>TRBJ2-4|16|few|TRBV29-1|TRBD1
CSVGNRGRGGQNIQYF
TGCAGCGTTGGTAACAGGGGGCGAGGTGGCCAAAACATTCAGTACTTC
>TRBJ2-7|15|.|TRBV9|TRBD1
CASSPQVTGYHEQYF
TGTGCCAGCAGCCCCCAGGTGACAGGGTACCACGAGCAGTACTTC
>TRBJ2-2|17|few|TRBV20-1|TRBD1
CSARDPAGGRGTGELFF
TGCAGTGCTAGAGATCCGGCAGGGGGAAGGGGGACCGGGGAGCTGTTTTTT
>TRBJ2-2|16|.|TRBV15|.
CATRRGGQGFTGELFF
TGTGCCACCAGACGGGGCGGTCAGGGCTTCACCGGGGAGCTGTTTTTT
>TRBJ1-4|13|.|TRBV20-1|.
CSASTRINEKLFF
TGCAGTGCCTCAACAAGGATTAATGAAAAACTGTTTTTT
>TRBJ2-7|15|.|TRBV10-3|TRBD2
CAISETTSNTYEQYF
TGTGCCATCAGTGAGACGACTAGCAACACCTACGAGCAGTACTTC
>TRBJ2-4|14|.|TRBV10-2|.
CASSPRLAKNIQYF
TGCGCCAGCAGTCCCCGACTAGCCAAAAACATTCAGTACTTC
>TRBJ2-3|15|.|TRBV9|.
CASSPTGVPADTQYF
TGTGCCAGCAGCCCCACGGGGGTTCCTGCAGATACGCAGTATTTT
>TRBJ2-1|17|.|TRBV11-2|TRBD2
CASSLDGAGGTYNEQFF
TGTGCCAGCAGCTTAGATGGTGCGGGAGGGACCTACAATGAGCAGTTCTTC
>TRBJ2-1|10|few|TRBV27|.
CASKGYEQFF
TGTGCCAGCAAGGGATATGAGCAGTTCTTC
>TRBJ2-2|14|.|TRBV19|.
CASSDVADTGELFF
TGTGCCAGTAGTGACGTAGCGGACACCGGGGAGCTGTTTTTT
>TRBJ2-5|15|.|TRBV5-5|.
CASSLTSNTQETQYF
TGTGCCAGCAGCTTGACTAGCAACACACAAGAGACCCAGTACTTC
>TRBJ2-3|14|few|TRBV7-2|TRBD2
CASSDGGGSDTQYF
TGTGCCAGCAGCGACGGGGGGGGGTCAGATACGCAGTATTTT
>TRBJ2-1|14|.|TRBV27|TRBD2
CASSSRTSGGVQFF
TGTGCCAGCAGTTCTCGGACTAGCGGGGGTGTTCAGTTCTTC
>TRBJ1-4|13|.|TRBV12-3/TRBV12-4|.
CASRRNLGEKLFF
TGTGCCAGCAGGCGGAACCTGGGGGAAAAACTGTTTTTT
>TRBJ1-1|15|.|TRBV5-1|.
CASSLVGGRSTEAFF
TGCGCCAGCAGCTTGGTTGGGGGTAGGAGCACTGAAGCTTTCTTT
>TRBJ2-5|14|.|TRBV9|.
CASSETAFQETQYF
TGTGCCAGCAGCGAGACAGCCTTCCAAGAGACCCAGTACTTC
>TRBJ2-3|12|.|TRBV2|.
CASGGDGDTQYF
TGTGCCAGCGGCGGGGATGGGGATACGCAGTATTTT
>TRBJ2-3|13|.|TRBV10-3|.
CTLTGTYTDTQYF
TGTACTCTGACAGGGACTTACACAGATACGCAGTATTTT
>TRBJ2-3|14|many|TRBV5-1|.
CASSLARRTDTQYF
TGCGCCAGCAGCTTGGCGCGGCGCACAGATACGCAGTATTTT
>TRBJ1-5|12|many|TRBV28|.
CASSPYQQPQHF
TGTGCCAGCAGCCCCTACCAGCAGCCCCAGCATTTT
>TRBJ2-7|13|.|TRBV7-2|.
CASSLAPEYRQYF
TGTGCCAGCAGCTTAGCGCCGGAGTACAGGCAGTACTTC
>TRBJ1-5|13|.|TRBV2|.
CASRGLEGGPQHF
TGTGCCAGCAGGGGACTGGAGGGGGGGCCCCAGCATTTT
>TRBJ2-7|15|.|TRBV6-1|.
CASRERPEWSYEQYF
TGTGCCAGCAGAGAAAGGCCTGAGTGGTCCTACGAGCAGTACTTC
>TRBJ1-6|14|few|TRBV25-1|.
CASSEGAPLSPLHF
TGTGCCAGCAGTGAGGGGGCGCCGCTTTCACCCCTCCACTTT
>TRBJ2-1|18|.|TRBV7-6|TRBD2
CASSLVLAGSPSYNEQFF
TGTGCCAGCAGCTTAGTACTAGCGGGATCCCCCTCCTACAATGAGCAGTTCTTC
>TRBJ2-5|17|.|TRBV7-2|TRBD1
CASSSQARGLYRETQYF
TGTGCCAGCAGCTCCCAAGCAAGGGGGCTCTATCGAGAGACCCAGTACTTC
>TRBJ2-3|14|many|TRBV7-2|.
CASSLLGGGDTQYF
TGTGCCAGCAGCTTACTGGGGGGCGGCGATACGCAGTATTTT
>TRBJ2-7|15|.|TRBV5-5|.
CASSLAGYSPYEQYF
TGTGCCAGCAGCTTGGCCGGCTACTCCCCCTACGAGCAGTACTTC
>TRBJ2-1|19|few|TRBV3-1|TRBD2
CASSPMAIAGGRSYNEQFF
TGTGCCAGCAGTCCAATGGCAATAGCGGGAGGGAGATCCTACAATGAGCAGTTCTTC
>TRBJ2-6|14|few|TRBV6-2/TRBV6-3|.
CAATYSSGANVLTF
TGTGCCGCTACTTACTCCTCTGGGGCCAACGTCCTGACTTTC
>TRBJ2-2|16|many|TRBV6-2/TRBV6-3|TRBD2
CASRMIAGAFTGELFF
TGTGCCAGCAGGATGATAGCGGGAGCCTTCACCGGGGAGCTGTTTTTT
>TRBJ1-5|14|many|TRBV6-5|.
CASRPGLSNQPQHF
TGTGCCAGCAGGCCCGGCCTGAGCAATCAGCCCCAGCATTTT
>TRBJ2-3|15|few|TRBV29-1|.
CSVADGGVGTDTQYF
TGCAGCGTTGCAGATGGCGGGGTAGGAACAGATACGCAGTATTTT
>TRBJ1-3|18|.|TRBV5-1|.
CASSFKTGDFGSGNTIYF
TGCGCCAGCAGCTTTAAAACAGGTGATTTCGGCTCTGGAAACACCATATATTTT
>TRBJ2-3|15|many|TRBV7-9|.
CASSQGQPSADTQYF
TGTGCCAGCAGTCAAGGACAGCCCAGCGCAGATACGCAGTATTTT
>TRBJ1-1|11|few|TRBV12-3/TRBV12-4|.
CASRVSGEAFF
TGTGCCAGCAGGGTTAGTGGTGAAGCTTTCTTT
>TRBJ1-2|14|few|TRBV14|.
CASSQGLGGYGYTF
TGTGCCAGCAGCCAAGGGTTAGGCGGCTATGGCTACACCTTC
>TRBJ1-1|13|many|TRBV27|TRBD1
CASRTGGNTEAFF
TGTGCCAGCAGAACAGGGGGGAACACTGAAGCTTTCTTT
>TRBJ2-1|15|few|TRBV11-2|TRBD1
CASSSGTGNYNEQFF
TGTGCCAGCAGCTCGGGGACAGGTAACTACAATGAGCAGTTCTTC
>TRBJ1-6|13|few|TRBV20-1|.
CSARPFEGSPLHF
TGCAGTGCTAGACCCTTCGAGGGGTCACCCCTCCACTTT
>TRBJ2-5|13|.|TRBV5-1|.
CASSLNSQETQYF
TGCGCCAGCAGCTTGAACAGTCAAGAGACCCAGTACTTC
>TRBJ2-2|14|many|TRBV5-1|.
CASSDGRYTGELFF
TGCGCCAGCAGCGACGGTCGGTACACCGGGGAGCTGTTTTTT